This T cell receptor beta chain originates from a study of T cell responses to AZD1222 COVID-19 vaccine. Study outcomes and limitations: Distributed over spike, vaccine-associated CD4 TCRs predominated at 160-218 and 743-854. Spike-specific TCR breadth and depth were elevated following two AZD1222 doses.

Profiling relied on immunoSEQ multiplex PCR, and the TCRdb table lists in-frame clones only, not all of them. The table has 150,000 to 200,000 clones, 80% to 90% seen once. Second-dose recipients at about 4 or about 12 weeks were treated as one pooled group. This clone appeared a single time. Its antigen remains unknown. CDR1 SQVTM and CDR2 ANQGSEA come from the germline V gene. With V trimmed by 6 bases and J by 8 bases, 12 bases remained unmatched. This CDR3 spans 14 amino acids. The sample here was peripheral blood, taken 28 days after the second AZD1222 dose. This sequence originates from an adult who received the AZD1222 COVID-19 vaccine. The chain uses TRBV29-1 and TRBJ1-3, with TRBD1 matching over 8 bases. The CDR3 DNA sequence: TGCAGCGTGGCGGGGACAGGAGTGTCACACACCATATATTTT. It specifies CSVAGTGVSHTIYF.